This entry describes one T cell receptor beta chain. Its antigen is not known. CD25-based Treg depletion was applied to purified naive CD4+ T cells. General study points: Tumor memory CD4+ T cell TCR gene usage clustered with blood and lymph node memory CD4+ cells and lymph node naive CD4+ cells. Tumor Treg TCRs overlapped most with tumor naive CD4+ cells.

The germline CDR1 and CDR2 sequences are SGHVS and FQNEAQ. The CDR3 covers 16 residues. V lost 1 base to trimming and J lost 5 bases, with 15 bases between them. Full-length variable regions came from constant-region reverse primers plus semi-nested Nested Universal Primer A PCR. TCRdb processed the 5' RACE reads anew with MiXCR; each CDR3 protein has one entry. The table records tens of thousands of distinct CDR3 sequences, more than 25% of them present only once. This clonotype originated in a female donor with breast cancer. Sequences were obtained from tumor-infiltrating naive CD4+ T cells sorted from the breast tumor. Documented subset: naive CD4+ T cells, CD4+CD45RA+CD25-. The gene calls are TRBV7-8 and TRBJ2-1; D is unclear. In DNA, the CDR3 is TGTGCCAGCAGCTTAGAAGGGCTTAGCAGAGACAATGAGCAGTTCTTC. Translating gives CASSLEGLSRDNEQFF.